This T cell receptor beta chain is drawn from a study of blood T cells in healthy people across ages. For the study at large: In model experiments, template switching was able to capture about one barcoded beta molecule for every two T cells that were present.

Comment on this clonotype: What it binds is unknown.

A second PCR of about 7 to 12 cycles used a sample-barcoded 5' primer and a J-beta primer mix. TCRdb reanalysed the 5' RACE reads using MiXCR and keeps one entry per CDR3 protein. The sample has around 1,500,000 distinct CDR3 sequences, roughly 27% seen once; the top ten hold over 7%. Findings of the study overall: Estimated diversity across one million T cells was deemed an underestimate. Changes seen in expanded clonotypes were possibly confounded by donor CMV status left unknown. Age showed a roughly linear inverse relationship with TCR beta diversity per million T cells.

Trimming removed 5 bases from V and 10 bases from J; junction bases left unmatched: 9. The CDR3 consists of 14 residues. J is TRBJ2-1 and V is TRBV12-3 or TRBV12-4, with 9 bases that match TRBD1. Sequencing used blood. The sequence derives from a woman aged 30 to 39 in good health. CDR3 in amino acids: CASSLGTGRSEQFF. The CDR3 DNA reads TGTGCCAGCAGTCTCGGGACAGGGAGGTCCGAGCAGTTCTTC.